This T cell receptor (beta chain) comes out of a study of T-cell memory formation after mild COVID-19. TCRdb independently ran MiXCR on the 5' RACE reads; one entry per CDR3 protein. The sample has 500,000 to 650,000 distinct CDR3 sequences; 20% to 25% are singletons. The study, taken as a whole, reports: The finding that pre-infection memory included some responding clones suggested that cross-reactive memory joined.

CDR1 is KGHSH, CDR2 LQKENI, per germline. The CDR3 is made up of 17 amino acids. V gave up 0 bases and J gave up 7 bases; unmatched junction bases: 6. The table lists this clonotype with a few counts. Its antigen is unidentified. This sequence joins TRBV18 and TRBJ2-1; 13 positions match TRBD2. The TCR was taken from an adult woman who had mild COVID-19 (a few samples of this study predate the infection). Cell type and time point are not known. Sequenced sample: PBMCs or a T cell subset sorted from them (not recorded which). The CDR3 nucleotides read TGTGCCAGCTCACCACCAACTAGCGGGGGGGCCCGGAATGAGCAGTTCTTC. Translating gives CASSPPTSGGARNEQFF.